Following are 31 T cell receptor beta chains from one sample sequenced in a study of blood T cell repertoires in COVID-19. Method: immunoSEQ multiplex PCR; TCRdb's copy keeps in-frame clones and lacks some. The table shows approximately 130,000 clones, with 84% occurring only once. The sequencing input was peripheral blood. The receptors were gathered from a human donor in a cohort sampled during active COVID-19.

In DNA, the CDR3 is TGCGCCAGCAAAGACCGGGACAGGGGGAACACTGAAGCTTTCTTT. The encoded protein is CASKDRDRGNTEAFF. This chain links TRBV10-2 with TRBJ1-1, with 10 bases identical to TRBD1. Germline CDR1 WSHSY, CDR2 SAAADI. CDR3 length: 15 amino acids. V shed 7 bases and J 1 base; nucleotides not matched to a gene: 6.

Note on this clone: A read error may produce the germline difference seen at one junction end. Written as DNA, the CDR3 is TGTGCCAGCAGGGAAGGTCCCGTTAACGAGCAGTACTTC. This encodes CASREGPVNEQYF. The chain is built from TRBV6-1 and TRBJ2-7, with no clear D. This CDR3 contains 13 residues. Germline CDR1 reads MNHNS; CDR2 reads SASEGT.

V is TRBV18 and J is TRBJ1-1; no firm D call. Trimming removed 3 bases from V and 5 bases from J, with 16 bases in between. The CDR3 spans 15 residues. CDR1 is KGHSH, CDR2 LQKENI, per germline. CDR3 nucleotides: TGTGCCAGCTCACCCCGCGGACTCGGAGGTACTGAAGCTTTCTTT. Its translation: CASSPRGLGGTEAFF.

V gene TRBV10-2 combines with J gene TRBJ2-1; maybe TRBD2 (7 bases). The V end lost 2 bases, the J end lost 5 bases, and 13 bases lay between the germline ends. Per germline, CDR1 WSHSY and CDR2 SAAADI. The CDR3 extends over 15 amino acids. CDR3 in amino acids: CASSEGGGGNNEQFF. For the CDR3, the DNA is TGCGCCAGCAGTGAGGGAGGGGGGGGGAACAATGAGCAGTTCTTC.

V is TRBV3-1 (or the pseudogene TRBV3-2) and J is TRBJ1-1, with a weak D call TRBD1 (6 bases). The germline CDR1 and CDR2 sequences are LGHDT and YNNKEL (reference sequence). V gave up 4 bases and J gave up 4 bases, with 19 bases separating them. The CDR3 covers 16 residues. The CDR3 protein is CASSPTGNLAITEAFF. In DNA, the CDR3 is TGTGCCAGCAGCCCCACAGGGAACTTGGCGATCACTGAAGCTTTCTTT.

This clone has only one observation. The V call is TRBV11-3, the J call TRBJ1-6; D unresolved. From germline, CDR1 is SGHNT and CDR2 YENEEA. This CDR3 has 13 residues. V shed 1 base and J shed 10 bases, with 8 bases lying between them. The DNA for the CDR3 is TGTGCCAGCAGCTTAGTTCGGGGATCACCCCTCCACTTT. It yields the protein CASSLVRGSPLHF.

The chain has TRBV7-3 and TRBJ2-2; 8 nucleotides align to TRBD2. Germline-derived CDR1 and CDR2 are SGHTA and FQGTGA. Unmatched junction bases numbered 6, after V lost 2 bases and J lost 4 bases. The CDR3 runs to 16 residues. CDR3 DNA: TGTGCCAGCAGCTTATCCGGGGGGGCCGCCACCGGGGAGCTGTTTTTT. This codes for CASSLSGGAATGELFF.

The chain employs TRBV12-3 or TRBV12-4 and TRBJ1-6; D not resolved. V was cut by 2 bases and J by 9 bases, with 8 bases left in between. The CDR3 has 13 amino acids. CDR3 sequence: CASSLLRGSPLHF. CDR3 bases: TGTGCCAGCAGTTTATTGCGGGGTTCACCCCTCCACTTT.

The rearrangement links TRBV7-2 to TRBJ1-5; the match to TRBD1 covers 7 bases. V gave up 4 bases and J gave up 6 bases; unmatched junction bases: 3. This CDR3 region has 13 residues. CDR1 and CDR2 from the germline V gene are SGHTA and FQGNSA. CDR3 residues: CASSSDRVQPQHF. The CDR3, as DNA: TGTGCCAGCAGCTCAGACAGGGTTCAGCCCCAGCATTTT.

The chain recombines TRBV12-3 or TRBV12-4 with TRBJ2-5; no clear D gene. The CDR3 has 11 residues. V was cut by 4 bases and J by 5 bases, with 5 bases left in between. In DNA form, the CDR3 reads TGTGCCAGCAGTTCCGGGGAGACCCAGTACTTC. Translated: CASSSGETQYF.

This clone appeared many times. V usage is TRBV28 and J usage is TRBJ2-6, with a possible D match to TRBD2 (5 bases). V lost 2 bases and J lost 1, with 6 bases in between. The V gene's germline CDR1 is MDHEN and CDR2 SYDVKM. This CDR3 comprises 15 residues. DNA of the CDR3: TGTGCCAGCAGTTTAAGGAGGTCTGGGGCCAACGTCCTGACTTTC. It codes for CASSLRRSGANVLTF.

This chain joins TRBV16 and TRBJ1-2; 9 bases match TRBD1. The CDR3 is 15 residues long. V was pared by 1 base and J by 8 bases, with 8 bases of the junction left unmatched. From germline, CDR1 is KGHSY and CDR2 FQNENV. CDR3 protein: CASSQFTGQGGGYTF. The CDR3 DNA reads TGTGCCAGCAGCCAATTCACGGGACAGGGCGGAGGCTACACCTTC.

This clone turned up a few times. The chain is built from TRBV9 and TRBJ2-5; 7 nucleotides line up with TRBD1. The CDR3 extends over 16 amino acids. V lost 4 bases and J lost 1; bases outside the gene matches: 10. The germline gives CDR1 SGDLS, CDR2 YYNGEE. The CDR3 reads CASSPWDSYGQETQYF. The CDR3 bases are TGTGCCAGCAGCCCTTGGGACAGCTACGGCCAAGAGACCCAGTACTTC.

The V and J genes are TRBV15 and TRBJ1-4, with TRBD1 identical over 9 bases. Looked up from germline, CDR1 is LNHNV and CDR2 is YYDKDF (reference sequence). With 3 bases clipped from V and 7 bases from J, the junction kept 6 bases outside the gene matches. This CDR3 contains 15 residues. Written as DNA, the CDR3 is TGTGCCACCAGCAGGGGACAGGGTGTTGGTGAAAAACTGTTTTTT. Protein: CATSRGQGVGEKLFF.

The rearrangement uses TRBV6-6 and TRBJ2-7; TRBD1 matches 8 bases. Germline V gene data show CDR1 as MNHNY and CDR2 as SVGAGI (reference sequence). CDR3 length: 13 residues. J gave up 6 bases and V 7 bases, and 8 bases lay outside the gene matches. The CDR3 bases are TGTGCCAGCACCCGACAGGGGTCGAGCGAGCAGTACTTC. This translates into CASTRQGSSEQYF.

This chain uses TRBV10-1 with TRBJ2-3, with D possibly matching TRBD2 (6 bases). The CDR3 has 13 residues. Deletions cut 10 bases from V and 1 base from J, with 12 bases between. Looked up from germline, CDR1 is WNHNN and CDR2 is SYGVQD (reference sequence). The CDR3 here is CATAGRGTDTQYF. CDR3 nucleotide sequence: TGCGCCACCGCGGGGAGAGGCACAGATACGCAGTATTTT.

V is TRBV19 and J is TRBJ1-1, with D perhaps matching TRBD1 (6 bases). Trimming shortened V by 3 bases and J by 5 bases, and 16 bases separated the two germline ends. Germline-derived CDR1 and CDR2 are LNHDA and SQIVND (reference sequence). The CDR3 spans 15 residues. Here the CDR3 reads CASSIRNRVGTEAFF. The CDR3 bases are TGTGCCAGTAGTATTCGCAACAGGGTTGGGACTGAAGCTTTCTTT. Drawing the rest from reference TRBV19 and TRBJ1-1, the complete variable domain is DGGITQSPKYLFRKEGQNVTLSCEQNLNHDAMYWYRQDPGQGLRLIYYSQIVNDFQKGDIAEGYSVSREKKESFPLTVTSAQKNPTAFYLCASSIRNRVGTEAFFGQGTRLTVV.

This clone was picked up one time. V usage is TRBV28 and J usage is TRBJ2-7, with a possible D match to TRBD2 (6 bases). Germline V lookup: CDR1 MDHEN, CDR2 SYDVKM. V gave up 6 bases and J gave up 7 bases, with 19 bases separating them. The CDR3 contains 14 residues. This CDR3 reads CASRDGSINVEQYF. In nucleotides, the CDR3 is TGTGCCAGCAGGGACGGGAGCATCAATGTTGAGCAGTACTTC.

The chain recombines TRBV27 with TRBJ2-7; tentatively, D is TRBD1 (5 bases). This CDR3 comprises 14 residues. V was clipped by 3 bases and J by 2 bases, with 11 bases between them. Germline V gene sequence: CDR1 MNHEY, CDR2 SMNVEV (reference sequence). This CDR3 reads CASSLSGNTYEQYF. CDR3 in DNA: TGTGCCAGCAGTTTGTCAGGGAATACCTACGAGCAGTACTTC.

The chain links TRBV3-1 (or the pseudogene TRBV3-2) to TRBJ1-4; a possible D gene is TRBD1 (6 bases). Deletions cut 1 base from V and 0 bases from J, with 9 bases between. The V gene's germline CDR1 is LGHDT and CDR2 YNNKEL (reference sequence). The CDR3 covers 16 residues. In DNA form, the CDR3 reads TGTGCCAGCAGCCAAGCCGGGACATCAACTAATGAAAAACTGTTTTTT. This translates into CASSQAGTSTNEKLFF.

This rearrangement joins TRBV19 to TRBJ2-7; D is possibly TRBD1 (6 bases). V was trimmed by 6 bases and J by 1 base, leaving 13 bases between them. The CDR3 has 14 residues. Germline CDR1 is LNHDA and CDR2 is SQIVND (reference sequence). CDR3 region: CASRTRDTSYEQYF. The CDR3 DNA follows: TGTGCCAGTAGAACCCGGGACACTTCCTACGAGCAGTACTTC.

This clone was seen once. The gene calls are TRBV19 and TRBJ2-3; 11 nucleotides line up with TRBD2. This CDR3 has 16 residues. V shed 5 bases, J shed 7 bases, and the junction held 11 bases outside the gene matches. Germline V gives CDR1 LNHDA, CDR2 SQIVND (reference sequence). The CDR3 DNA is TGTGCCAGTAGTGCGCTTGGGCTAGCGGGGGGTTATACGCAGTATTTT. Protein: CASSALGLAGGYTQYF.

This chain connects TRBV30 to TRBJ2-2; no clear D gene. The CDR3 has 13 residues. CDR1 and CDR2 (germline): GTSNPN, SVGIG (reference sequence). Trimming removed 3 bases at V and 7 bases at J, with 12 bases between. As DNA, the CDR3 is TGTGCCTGGAGAACCACCGCCGGCGGGGAGCTGTTTTTT. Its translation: CAWRTTAGGELFF.

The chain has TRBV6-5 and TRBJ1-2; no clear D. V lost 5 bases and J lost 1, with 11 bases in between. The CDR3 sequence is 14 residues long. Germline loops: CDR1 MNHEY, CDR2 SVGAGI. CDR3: CASSPAGSNYGYTF. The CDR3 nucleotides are TGTGCCAGCAGTCCAGCCGGGAGTAACTATGGCTACACCTTC.

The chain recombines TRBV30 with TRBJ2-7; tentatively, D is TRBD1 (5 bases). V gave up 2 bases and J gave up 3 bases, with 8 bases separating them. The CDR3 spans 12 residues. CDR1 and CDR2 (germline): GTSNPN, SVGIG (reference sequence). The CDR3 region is CAWSTGYYEQYF. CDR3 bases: TGTGCCTGGAGTACAGGTTACTACGAGCAGTACTTC.

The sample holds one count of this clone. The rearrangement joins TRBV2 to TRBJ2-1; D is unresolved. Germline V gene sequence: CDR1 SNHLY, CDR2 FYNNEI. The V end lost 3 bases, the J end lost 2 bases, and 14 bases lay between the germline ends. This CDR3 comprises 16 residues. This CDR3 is CASSDGLNSAYNEQFF. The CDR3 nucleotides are TGTGCCAGCAGTGATGGGCTTAATAGTGCCTACAATGAGCAGTTCTTC.

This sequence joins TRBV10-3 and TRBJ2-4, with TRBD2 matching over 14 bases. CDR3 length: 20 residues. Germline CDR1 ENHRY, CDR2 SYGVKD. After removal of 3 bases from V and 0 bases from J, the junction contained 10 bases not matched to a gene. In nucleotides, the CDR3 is TGTGCCATCAGTGACCCCGGACTAGCGGGGGGAAGGCTAGCCAAAAACATTCAGTACTTC. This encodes CAISDPGLAGGRLAKNIQYF.

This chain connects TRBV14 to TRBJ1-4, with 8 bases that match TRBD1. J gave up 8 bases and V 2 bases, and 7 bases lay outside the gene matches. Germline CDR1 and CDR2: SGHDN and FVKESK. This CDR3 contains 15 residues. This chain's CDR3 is CASSQRRDRPEKLFF. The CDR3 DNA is TGTGCCAGCAGCCAACGCCGGGACAGGCCCGAAAAACTGTTTTTT.

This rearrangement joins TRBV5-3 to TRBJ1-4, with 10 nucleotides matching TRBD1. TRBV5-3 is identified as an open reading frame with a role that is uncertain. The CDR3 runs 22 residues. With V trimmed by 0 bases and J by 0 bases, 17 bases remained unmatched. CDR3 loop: CARSLVSARDRGETTTNEKLFF. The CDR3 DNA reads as TGTGCCAGAAGCTTGGTTTCCGCCCGGGACAGGGGAGAAACAACAACTAATGAAAAACTGTTTTTT.

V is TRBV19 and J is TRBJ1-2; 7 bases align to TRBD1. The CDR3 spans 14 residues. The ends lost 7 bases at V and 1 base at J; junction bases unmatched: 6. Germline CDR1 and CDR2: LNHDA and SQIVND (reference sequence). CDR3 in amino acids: CASTRDRNNYGYTF. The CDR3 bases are TGTGCCAGTACCCGGGACAGAAATAACTATGGCTACACCTTC.

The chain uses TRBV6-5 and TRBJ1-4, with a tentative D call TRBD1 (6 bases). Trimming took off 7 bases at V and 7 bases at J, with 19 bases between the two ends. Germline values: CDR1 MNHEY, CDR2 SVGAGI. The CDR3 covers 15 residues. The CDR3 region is CASTARVGASEKLFF. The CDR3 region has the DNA TGTGCCAGCACTGCAAGGGTGGGGGCGAGTGAAAAACTGTTTTTT.